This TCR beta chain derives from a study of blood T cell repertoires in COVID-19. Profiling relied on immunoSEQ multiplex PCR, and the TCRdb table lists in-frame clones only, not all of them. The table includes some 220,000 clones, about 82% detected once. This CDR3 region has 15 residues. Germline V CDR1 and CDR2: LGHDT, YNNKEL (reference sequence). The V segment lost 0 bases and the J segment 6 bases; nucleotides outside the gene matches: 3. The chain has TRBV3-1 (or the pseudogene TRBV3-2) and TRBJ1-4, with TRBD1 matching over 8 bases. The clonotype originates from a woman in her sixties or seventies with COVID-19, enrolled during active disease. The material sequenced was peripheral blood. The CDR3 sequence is CASSQEYRGDEKLFF. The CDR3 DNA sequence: TGTGCCAGCAGCCAAGAATACAGGGGGGATGAAAAACTGTTTTTT.